The rows below give T cell receptor beta chains drawn from one sample of a study of pediatric ulcerative colitis. Data came from immunoSEQ multiplex PCR; TCRdb stores just in-frame clones and leaves some out. The data show about 64,000 clones, with about 80% seen just once and roughly 5.5% held by the top ten. The source material was blood. The receptors were gathered from a boy between 5 and 17 years old with moderate ulcerative colitis. Both conserved end residues are part of each CDR3. Fields, in order: clone size, J gene, D gene, V gene, CDR3 protein, CDR3 DNA. D genes are given only for firm matches. Expanded clones are given a class, and other clones once, few, many or no size at all.

>NA|TRBJ1-5|NA|TRBV2
CASSEARLSGTGDPQHF
TGTGCCAGCAGTGAAGCCAGGTTGTCAGGGACCGGGGACCCCCAGCATTTT
>NA|TRBJ1-1|NA|TRBV30
CAWSTPGRSEAFF
TGTGCCTGGAGTACTCCGGGGCGCTCTGAAGCTTTCTTT
>NA|TRBJ1-1|NA|TRBV6-4
CASPIRVASHMNTEAFF
TGTGCCAGCCCCATTCGGGTCGCGAGCCACATGAACACTGAAGCTTTCTTT
>NA|TRBJ2-2|TRBD1|TRBV5-1
CASSFGLLGQGGTGELFF
TGCGCCAGCAGCTTCGGTCTATTAGGACAGGGGGGCACCGGGGAGCTGTTTTTT
>NA|TRBJ2-7|NA|TRBV7-9
CASSLEGGALHEQYF
TGTGCCAGCAGCTTAGAAGGGGGGGCTCTCCACGAGCAGTACTTC
>NA|TRBJ2-6|NA|TRBV29-1
CSVGERAGANVLTF
TGCAGCGTGGGGGAGAGGGCTGGGGCCAACGTCCTGACTTTC
>NA|TRBJ1-2|NA|TRBV5-4
CASSSVNYGYTF
TGTGCCAGCAGCTCCGTCAACTATGGCTACACCTTC
>NA|TRBJ2-1|TRBD1|TRBV7-9
CASSSVRGRNSYNEQFF
TGTGCCAGCAGCTCCGTCAGGGGGCGGAACTCCTACAATGAGCAGTTCTTC
>few|TRBJ2-1|NA|TRBV4-1
CASSRGNNEQFF
TGCGCCAGCAGCCGAGGGAACAATGAGCAGTTCTTC
>once|TRBJ2-1|TRBD2|TRBV29-1
CSVEKAGGLAGGRNEQFF
TGCAGCGTTGAGAAAGCGGGGGGACTAGCGGGAGGTAGGAATGAGCAGTTCTTC
>NA|TRBJ2-5|NA|TRBV4-3
CASSLIMGAETQYF
TGCGCCAGCAGCCTTATTATGGGTGCGGAGACCCAGTACTTC
>NA|TRBJ1-5|NA|TRBV7-6
CASSLDSSNQPQHF
TGTGCCAGCAGCTTGGACAGTAGCAATCAGCCCCAGCATTTT
>NA|TRBJ1-4|TRBD1|TRBV15
CATSRLIGGTGEKLFF
TGTGCCACCAGCAGACTAATTGGGGGGACAGGTGAAAAACTGTTTTTT
>NA|TRBJ1-5|NA|TRBV7-8
CASSLGLADSRPQHF
TGTGCCAGCAGCTTAGGTTTAGCGGACTCTAGGCCCCAGCATTTT
>NA|TRBJ1-2|TRBD1|TRBV5-1
CASSAGQTGERSGYTF
TGCGCCAGCAGCGCCGGTCAGACAGGGGAGAGATCCGGCTACACCTTC
>few|TRBJ2-1|NA|TRBV30
CAWSGTDFPAPRNEQFF
TGTGCCTGGAGTGGGACGGACTTCCCCGCCCCGCGCAATGAGCAGTTCTTC
>NA|TRBJ1-2|NA|TRBV7-9
CASREGKGYGYTF
TGTGCCAGCAGGGAGGGAAAAGGCTATGGCTACACCTTC
>few|TRBJ1-6|NA|TRBV11-2
CASSLGNSPLHF
TGTGCCAGCAGCTTAGGGAATTCACCCCTCCACTTT
>NA|TRBJ2-7|TRBD1|TRBV10-3
CAITAQGVHEQYF
TGTGCCATCACCGCACAGGGGGTCCACGAGCAGTACTTC
>NA|TRBJ2-7|TRBD1|TRBV7-9
CASSSSTRDSKPYEQYF
TGTGCCAGCAGCTCCTCGACCCGGGACAGCAAACCGTACGAGCAGTACTTC
>NA|TRBJ2-1|NA|TRBV6-5
CAIGASNEQFF
TGTGCCATTGGAGCGTCCAATGAGCAGTTCTTC
>few|TRBJ1-5|NA|TRBV4-1
CASSQVYTNNQPQHF
TGCGCCAGCAGCCAAGTTTACACCAACAATCAGCCCCAGCATTTT
>once|TRBJ2-3|NA|TRBV7-9
CASSLSLGSTDTQYF
TGTGCCAGCAGCTTGTCCTTGGGTTCCACAGATACGCAGTATTTT
>NA|TRBJ2-7|NA|TRBV30
CAWSRDSLAYEQYF
TGTGCCTGGAGCAGAGACAGTTTGGCCTACGAGCAGTACTTC
>NA|TRBJ1-6|NA|TRBV30
CAWSVRSGGSYNSPLHF
TGTGCCTGGAGTGTACGGTCGGGGGGCTCCTATAATTCACCCCTCCACTTT
>few|TRBJ2-7|NA|TRBV10-3
CAISTARGSYEQYF
TGTGCCATCAGTACGGCTAGGGGCAGTTACGAGCAGTACTTC
>NA|TRBJ2-7|TRBD2|TRBV18
CASSPLAGGPEQYF
TGTGCCAGCTCACCTCTAGCGGGAGGGCCCGAGCAGTACTTC
>NA|TRBJ2-1|TRBD2|TRBV6-5
CASSYGLAEYNEQFF
TGTGCCAGCAGTTACGGACTAGCGGAGTACAATGAGCAGTTCTTC
>NA|TRBJ1-2|TRBD1|TRBV5-1
CASSLAGWDRGIINYGYTF
TGCGCCAGCAGCTTGGCCGGTTGGGACAGGGGGATTATCAACTATGGCTACACCTTC
>NA|TRBJ2-3|NA|TRBV19
CASSIRQALGSPTDTQYF
TGTGCCAGTAGTATCCGCCAGGCCCTCGGGTCCCCCACAGATACGCAGTATTTT
>once|TRBJ2-2|NA|TRBV10-1
CASTGSSTGELFF
TGCGCCAGCACGGGCTCCTCCACCGGGGAGCTGTTTTTT
>NA|TRBJ2-7|NA|TRBV4-1
CASSQVTGARTYEQYF
TGCGCCAGCAGCCAAGTTACAGGAGCCCGAACCTACGAGCAGTACTTC
>NA|TRBJ2-3|NA|TRBV25-1
CASSVRTDTQYF
TGTGCCAGCTCCGTACGAACAGATACGCAGTATTTT
>NA|TRBJ2-3|TRBD1|TRBV29-1
CSAGQGLLSTDTQYF
TGCAGCGCCGGACAGGGCCTACTAAGCACAGATACGCAGTATTTT
>NA|TRBJ1-3|NA|TRBV15
CATSRDGTARNSGNTIYF
TGTGCCACCAGCAGAGATGGGACCGCCCGGAATTCTGGAAACACCATATATTTT
>NA|TRBJ1-6|NA|TRBV30
CAWNLYRVACNSPLHF
TGTGCCTGGAATTTGTACAGGGTGGCGTGCAATTCACCCCTCCACTTT
>NA|TRBJ2-4|TRBD2|TRBV29-1
CSVATGGENIQYF
TGCAGCGTTGCCACCGGGGGGGAAAACATTCAGTACTTC
>once|TRBJ2-3|NA|TRBV9
CASSPNLGTFTQYF
TGTGCCAGCAGCCCAAACCTCGGGACCTTTACGCAGTATTTT
>NA|TRBJ2-1|NA|TRBV14
CASSQERRDEQFF
TGTGCCAGCAGCCAAGAGCGGCGCGATGAGCAGTTCTTC
>NA|TRBJ1-1|NA|TRBV7-3
CASSLIPQGRNTEAFF
TGTGCCAGCAGCTTAATTCCGCAAGGACGGAACACTGAAGCTTTCTTT
>NA|TRBJ2-5|NA|TRBV19
CASSDAGPLETQYF
TGTGCCAGTAGTGACGCGGGGCCCTTAGAGACCCAGTACTTC
>NA|TRBJ1-5|TRBD1|TRBV4-1
CASSQTGTGVRNQPQHF
TGCGCCAGCAGCCAAACCGGGACAGGGGTTCGCAATCAGCCCCAGCATTTT
>NA|TRBJ2-5|NA|TRBV7-3
CASSPDQETQYF
TGTGCCAGCAGCCCGGATCAAGAGACCCAGTACTTC
>NA|TRBJ1-1|NA|TRBV9
CASSAGMNTEAFF
TGTGCCAGCAGCGCGGGAATGAACACTGAAGCTTTCTTT
>NA|TRBJ1-5|NA|TRBV2
CASTEGFLSNQPQHF
TGTGCCAGCACCGAAGGATTTCTTAGCAATCAGCCCCAGCATTTT
>medium-sized|TRBJ2-1|NA|TRBV7-8
CASSSGHYYNEQFF
TGTGCCAGCAGCTCGGGACACTACTACAATGAGCAGTTCTTC
>NA|TRBJ1-4|TRBD1|TRBV29-1
CSVRQGYEKLFF
TGCAGCGTCCGACAGGGATATGAAAAACTGTTTTTT
>NA|TRBJ1-2|NA|TRBV13
CASSLGHLLQSRGGYTF
TGTGCCAGCAGCTTAGGACACCTTTTACAGAGCCGAGGAGGCTACACCTTC
>NA|TRBJ1-5|TRBD1|TRBV19
CASSADRDWPQHF
TGTGCCAGTAGTGCGGACAGGGATTGGCCCCAGCATTTT
>once|TRBJ1-2|NA|TRBV6-5
CASRSSGEANYGYTF
TGTGCCAGCAGGTCCTCAGGGGAAGCTAACTATGGCTACACCTTC
>medium-sized|TRBJ1-2|NA|TRBV28
CATLAGGYTF
TGTGCCACCCTGGCAGGTGGCTACACCTTC
>NA|TRBJ2-1|NA|TRBV6-1
CASSRFPGEEQFF
TGTGCCAGCAGCCGCTTCCCCGGCGAAGAGCAGTTCTTC
>NA|TRBJ1-5|TRBD1|TRBV7-8
CASSLTDRDRGRLVSQPQHF
TGTGCCAGCAGCCTTACGGATCGGGACAGGGGGCGCCTGGTTAGTCAGCCCCAGCATTTT
>NA|TRBJ2-7|TRBD2|TRBV27
CASSVGTSGFSYEQYF
TGTGCCAGCAGTGTAGGGACTAGCGGGTTCTCCTACGAGCAGTACTTC
>once|TRBJ2-3|NA|TRBV19
CASNSKTRAFTDTQYF
TGTGCCAGTAACTCAAAAACCCGGGCCTTCACAGATACGCAGTATTTT
>few|TRBJ2-5|NA|TRBV2
CASSWAQETQYF
TGTGCCAGCAGCTGGGCCCAAGAGACCCAGTACTTC
>NA|TRBJ2-5|NA|TRBV30
CARGHPYQETQYF
TGTGCCCGAGGCCACCCGTACCAAGAGACCCAGTACTTC